The rows below give T cell receptor beta chains drawn from one sample of a study of T cell responses to AZD1222 COVID-19 vaccine. Some clones are missing from TCRdb's copy, which holds only in-frame ones; the method was immunoSEQ multiplex PCR. In the table there are around 200,000 clones, more than 80% of which are singletons. The sequencing used peripheral blood, collected on day 0 of AZD1222 vaccination. The receptors shown here come from an adult in good health. The conserved cysteine and the conserved F or W are not part of the CDR3 here. Each record gives: V gene, J gene, CDR3 protein.

TRBV13	TRBJ1-5	ASSSRGNQPQH
TRBV6-1	TRBJ2-1	ASSELGGYNEQF
TRBV6-5	TRBJ2-7	ASSYWDRGHEQY
TRBV4-2	TRBJ1-4	ASSQVQATNEKLF
TRBV13	TRBJ2-7	ASSSSSGRAYEQY
TRBV7-8	TRBJ1-2	ASSLTRDSKNYGYT
TRBV5-4	TRBJ2-5	ASSLPGQRQETQY
TRBV7-9	TRBJ1-1	ASSPIPGPGGAF
TRBV11-2	TRBJ2-1	ASSLVGRGEQF
TRBV6-5	TRBJ1-2	ASKDRTNGYT
TRBV6-5	TRBJ2-7	ASSYSRGPYEQY
TRBV7-9	TRBJ2-7	ASSPKQGVGYEQY
TRBV5-1	TRBJ2-3	ASSTADLAEGDTQY
TRBV6-5	TRBJ1-5	ASSQQTNQPQH
TRBV11-3	TRBJ2-5	ASSLGSLQETQY
TRBV6-6	TRBJ1-2	ASRGARGYT
TRBV7-8	TRBJ1-5	ASSRNSNQPQH
TRBV19	TRBJ2-3	ASKPKRGVGTQY
TRBV7-2	TRBJ1-2	ASSQVTGIYGYT
TRBV5-8	TRBJ2-1	ASSRGQGVSNEQF
TRBV9	TRBJ2-6	ASSGRDRGPGANVLT
TRBV6-5	TRBJ1-1	ASTTTGINTEAF
TRBV6-5	TRBJ1-1	ASSLFRNTEAF
TRBV5-1	TRBJ1-3	ASSSKPTRESGNTIY
TRBV5-1	TRBJ2-1	ASSPASGNPYNEQF
TRBV18	TRBJ1-2	ASSSATGSGYT
TRBV19	TRBJ1-1	ASARGTEAF
TRBV4-2	TRBJ1-1	ASSQVRAWIPPVTEAF
TRBV19	TRBJ2-2	ASSSRGDINTGELF
TRBV27	TRBJ1-2	ASRGRPYGYT
TRBV4-1	TRBJ2-1	ASSHVHASYNEQF
TRBV3-1/TRBV3-2	TRBJ1-3	ASSQDLSGAFGENTIY
TRBV7-2	TRBJ2-3	ASSLGPARAGYTDTQY
TRBV18	TRBJ1-4	ASSPSPGTKDEKLF
TRBV11-3	TRBJ2-2	ASTSRTDTGELF
TRBV18	TRBJ2-3	ASSEDRTDTQY
TRBV6-5	TRBJ2-1	ASSLTGAREQF
TRBV6-1	TRBJ2-7	ASSDRDGSYEQY
TRBV6-2/TRBV6-3	TRBJ2-7	ASSSPYGGLYEQY
TRBV19	TRBJ1-3	ASSVGTAGNTIY
TRBV5-6	TRBJ1-6	ASSSGQVSPLH
TRBV2	TRBJ1-4	ASRTTGGEKLF
TRBV9	TRBJ1-3	ASSSLAGSGNTIY
TRBV2	TRBJ2-1	ASRGTSGYNEQF
TRBV5-5	TRBJ1-1	ASSPPGVTEAF